One and the same sample provided the 21 T cell receptor beta chains below, sequenced in a study of blood T cell repertoires in COVID-19. Some clones are missing from TCRdb's copy, which holds only in-frame ones; the method was immunoSEQ multiplex PCR. The table records about 270,000 clones, 82% of them present only once. Specimen: peripheral blood. These receptors were obtained from a woman aged 18-29 years with acute or convalescent COVID-19.

This chain connects TRBV29-1 to TRBJ1-2; possibly TRBD1 for D (6 bases). CDR1 is SQVTM, CDR2 ANQGSEA, per germline. With 5 bases removed from V and 11 bases from J, the gap between germline ends came to 18 bases. The CDR3 has 12 amino acids. The CDR3 sequence is CSVIIGAGEYTF. DNA for the CDR3: TGCAGCGTTATTATAGGGGCAGGGGAGTACACCTTC.

This clone came up once. V usage is TRBV6-7 and J usage is TRBJ1-2, with TRBD1 as a possible D gene (6 bases). TRBV6-7 is known as an ORF, though its function is uncertain. The CDR3 has 14 residues. Trimming removed 0 bases at V and 2 bases at J, with 7 bases between. CDR3 DNA: TGTGCCAGCAGTTACTCGGACAGCAACTATGGCTACACCTTC. This gives the protein CASSYSDSNYGYTF.

The chain joins TRBV28 to TRBJ2-3; D not certain. This CDR3 region has 12 residues. V lost 7 bases and J lost 6, with 11 bases in between. The germline V gene encodes CDR1 MDHEN and CDR2 SYDVKM. The CDR3 region is CASTASWDTQYF. The CDR3 DNA is TGTGCCAGCACCGCCAGTTGGGATACGCAGTATTTT.

The chain combines TRBV28 with TRBJ1-6; TRBD1 matches 7 bases. V lost 2 bases and J lost 10; bases outside the gene matches: 8. The CDR3 extends over 15 amino acids. Germline lookup yields CDR1 MDHEN and CDR2 SYDVKM. The CDR3 region has the DNA TGTGCCAGCAGTTTACCCACAGGGGTTGTCTCACCCCTCCACTTT. Translated: CASSLPTGVVSPLHF.

The chain couples TRBV28 to TRBJ1-1, with 9 bases aligning to TRBD1. After removal of 8 bases from V and 10 bases from J, the junction contained 5 bases not matched to a gene. The CDR3 covers 11 residues. Germline CDR1 MDHEN, CDR2 SYDVKM. CDR3 DNA: TGTGCCAGCGCAGGACAGGGGCGAGCTTTCTTT. Encoded protein: CASAGQGRAFF.

The chain has TRBV5-1 and TRBJ1-6, with D perhaps matching TRBD1 (6 bases). Trimming took off 0 bases at V and 7 bases at J, with 8 bases between the two ends. This CDR3 has 14 residues. Germline values: CDR1 SGHRS, CDR2 YFSETQ. The CDR3 here is CASSLDRANSPLHF. In nucleotides, the CDR3 is TGCGCCAGCAGCTTGGACAGGGCGAATTCACCCCTCCACTTT. Looking up the rest from reference TRBV5-1 and TRBJ1-6 gives the full variable domain: KAGVTQTPRYLIKTRGQQVTLSCSPISGHRSVSWYQQTPGQGLQFLFEYFSETQRNKGNFPGRFSGRQFSNSRSEMNVSTLELGDSALYLCASSLDRANSPLHFGNGTRLTVT.

The J gene is TRBJ1-1, the V gene TRBV5-1; TRBD1 agrees at 8 bases. V shed 1 base and J 8 bases; nucleotides not matched to a gene: 7. Per the germline V gene, CDR1 is SGHRS and CDR2 is YFSETQ. CDR3 size: 14 residues. The CDR3 region has the DNA TGCGCCAGCAGCTTGAGGGCCGACAGGGGAGAAGCTTTCTTT. Translated, it gives CASSLRADRGEAFF.

This clone was detected many times. This chain uses TRBV2 with TRBJ2-5; weak D call: TRBD2 (5 bases). This CDR3 is built from 15 residues. The germline CDR1 and CDR2 sequences are SNHLY and FYNNEI. The V end lost 4 bases, the J end lost 0 bases, and 12 bases lay between the germline ends. The DNA of the CDR3 is TGTGCCAGCAGTGCTAGCTCCCGGTACCAAGAGACCCAGTACTTC. It encodes CASSASSRYQETQYF.

This chain links TRBV25-1 with TRBJ1-2; the D gene is possibly TRBD1 (6 bases). This CDR3 is built from 18 residues. Germline V lookup: CDR1 MGHDK, CDR2 SYGVNS. V gave up 2 bases and J gave up 4 bases, with 23 bases separating them. CDR3 loop: CASSEGGAGLVASYGYTF. The CDR3 DNA is TGTGCCAGCAGTGAAGGGGGGGCAGGGCTGGTAGCAAGCTATGGCTACACCTTC.

The chain has TRBV4-3 and TRBJ2-1, with 9 bases lining up with TRBD2. The germline V gene encodes CDR1 LGHNA and CDR2 YSLEER. V lost 0 bases and J lost 8; bases outside the gene matches: 11. There are 17 residues in the CDR3. The DNA of the CDR3 is TGCGCCAGCAGCCAAGATTGGGGTAGCGGGAGTGGGGATGAGCAGTTCTTC. Protein sequence: CASSQDWGSGSGDEQFF.

This chain connects TRBV27 to TRBJ2-7; 10 bases fit TRBD2. The CDR3 sequence is 16 residues long. Germline V gene data show CDR1 as MNHEY and CDR2 as SMNVEV (reference sequence). The ends lost 8 bases at V and 2 bases at J; junction bases unmatched: 12. CDR3 sequence reads: CASSWRTSGPTYEQYF. CDR3 in DNA: TGTGCCAGCTCATGGAGGACTAGCGGACCCACCTACGAGCAGTACTTC.

J is TRBJ1-1 and V is TRBV6-5; D is unresolved. Germline CDR1 is MNHEY and CDR2 is SVGAGI. CDR3 size: 16 residues. V dropped 0 bases and J dropped 6 bases, with 17 bases sitting between them. CDR3 sequence: CASSYSMARAGSEAFF. CDR3 sequence (DNA): TGTGCCAGCAGTTACTCGATGGCGAGGGCCGGGTCTGAAGCTTTCTTT.

The rearrangement joins TRBV5-1 to TRBJ1-3; D is perhaps TRBD1 (5 bases). There are 13 residues in the CDR3. Trimming cost V 4 bases and J 4 bases, with 9 bases left between them. Germline V lookup: CDR1 SGHRS, CDR2 YFSETQ. As DNA, the CDR3 is TGCGCCAGCAGCACCGGACACGGAAACACCATATATTTT. This gives the protein CASSTGHGNTIYF.

This clone was observed a handful of times. V gene TRBV4-2 combines with J gene TRBJ2-3; D is perhaps TRBD1 (6 bases). The CDR3 has 17 amino acids. Germline CDR1 LGHNA, CDR2 YNFKEQ. Trimming left V 3 bases short and J 1 base short, with 17 bases between. CDR3 in DNA: TGTGCCAGCAGCCAGGACAGATTAACAACGGGCACAGATACGCAGTATTTT. Its translation: CASSQDRLTTGTDTQYF.

The chain carries TRBV14 and TRBJ2-1, with a tentative D call TRBD1 (5 bases). CDR1 SGHDN and CDR2 FVKESK come from the germline V gene. V was cut by 1 base and J by 9 bases, with 13 bases left in between. This CDR3 contains 14 residues. The CDR3 DNA follows: TGTGCCAGCAGCCAAGCCAGGGTGTGGGGTGAGCAGTTCTTC. This encodes CASSQARVWGEQFF.

The chain combines TRBV12-3 or TRBV12-4 with TRBJ2-3; no firm D call. V gave up 1 base and J gave up 5 bases, with 7 bases separating them. CDR3 length: 13 amino acids. The CDR3 DNA is TGTGCCAGCAGTTTAGGGGCCGAAGATACGCAGTATTTT. This codes for CASSLGAEDTQYF.

With regard to this clone: A junction boundary mismatches the germline segment, possibly from a read error. The chain joins TRBV7-7 to TRBJ2-2, with TRBD1 matching 8 bases. The CDR3 consists of 16 residues. The germline gives CDR1 SSHAT, CDR2 FNYEAQ (reference sequence). CDR3 nucleotide sequence: TGTGCTAGCAGCCTCGCCGGGACAGGTCGGACCGGGGAGCTGTTTTTT. Amino acids: CASSLAGTGRTGELFF.

This chain uses TRBV5-5 with TRBJ2-2, with a possible D match to TRBD2 (5 bases). Trimming removed 2 bases at V and 8 bases at J, with 16 bases between. This CDR3 is 15 amino acids long. Germline CDR1 and CDR2: SGHKS and YYEKEE (reference sequence). CDR3 sequence: CASSLRAGLEGELFF. The CDR3, as DNA: TGTGCCAGCAGCTTACGGGCCGGACTTGAGGGGGAGCTGTTTTTT. Based on the CDR3 plus reference TRBV5-5 and TRBJ2-2, the full variable domain is DAGVTQSPTHLIKTRGQQVTLRCSPISGHKSVSWYQQVLGQGPQFIFQYYEKEERGRGNFPDRFSARQFPNYSSELNVNALLLGDSALYLCASSLRAGLEGELFFGEGSRLTVL.

J is TRBJ1-1 and V is TRBV7-9; 8 bases are a match to TRBD1. The trim removed 5 bases at V and 1 base at J, leaving 6 bases unmatched. This CDR3 spans 15 amino acids. Looked up from germline, CDR1 is SEHNR and CDR2 is FQNEAQ (reference sequence). CDR3 DNA sequence: TGTGCCAGCAGCCGCCGGGACAGGAAGAACACTGAAGCTTTCTTT. It is translated as CASSRRDRKNTEAFF.

The rearrangement joins TRBV7-2 to TRBJ2-2, with 8 bases that match TRBD2. Germline CDR1 and CDR2: SGHTA and FQGNSA. The CDR3 has 15 amino acids. J gave up 4 bases and V 5 bases, and 6 bases lay outside the gene matches. CDR3 coding DNA: TGTGCCAGCAGCCCGGGACTAGTTAGCACCGGGGAGCTGTTTTTT. Amino acids: CASSPGLVSTGELFF.

This clone was recorded only once. The V and J genes are TRBV7-8 and TRBJ2-3, with 7 nucleotides matching TRBD2. The CDR3 sequence is 12 residues long. V dropped 5 bases and J dropped 4; count of bases not matched to a gene: 0. The germline V gene encodes CDR1 SGHVS and CDR2 FQNEAQ. The DNA for the CDR3 is TGTGCCAGCAGCGGGGGGGCAGATACGCAGTATTTT. Its translation: CASSGGADTQYF.